This T cell receptor (beta chain) stems from a study of CD8 T cells in Susac syndrome. A quantity of about 0.5 to 1 ug RNA underwent reverse transcription using random hexamers. Coverage of TCR beta CDR3 amplification by immunoSEQ multiplex PCR extended to 54 Vbeta and 13 Jbeta. TCRdb used MiXCR to reprocess the immunoSEQ multiplex PCR reads, holding one entry per CDR3 protein. Counted here are about 89,000 distinct CDR3 sequences, about 93% occurring once; the ten biggest clones make up 0.32%. Trimming left V 0 bases short and J 4 bases short, with 11 bases between. There are 15 residues in the CDR3. Germline V gives CDR1 SGHRS, CDR2 YFSETQ.

The source is a human donor in good health. The chain carries TRBV5-1 and TRBJ2-1, with a tentative D call TRBD1 (6 bases). Sequencing was performed on CD8+ T cells from PBMCs. In DNA form, the CDR3 reads TGCGCCAGCAGCTTGGAAGAGGGGGTATACAATGAGCAGTTCTTC. Translating it yields CASSLEEGVYNEQFF.